A selection of T cell receptor beta chains follows, all from one sample in a study of T cells expressing NK-cell markers. From the 5' RACE reads, TCRdb lists one entry per CDR3 protein and no DNA. This sample's table has some 500,000 distinct CDR3 sequences. Sequenced input: blood T cells: a sorted CD56 or NKG2C T cell subset, CD4+ or CD8+ T cells, or bulk PBMC T cells (not recorded which). These receptors were taken from a woman aged 45-60 years in good health. CDR3s include the opening cysteine and the closing phenylalanine or tryptophan. Fields, in order: V gene, J gene, CDR3 length, CDR3 protein.

TRBV12-3/TRBV12-4	TRBJ1-2	12	CASSLLGGSYTF
TRBV30	TRBJ2-1	12	CAWSVGPREQFF
TRBV6-1	TRBJ1-6	15	CASSGRVSISSPLHF
TRBV30	TRBJ2-7	14	CAWSQRRPPYEQYF
TRBV7-8	TRBJ2-1	17	CASSLVLAGRVFNEQFF
TRBV12-3/TRBV12-4	TRBJ1-6	14	CASSRGVQGATLHF
TRBV20-1	TRBJ2-3	12	CSARERLDTQYF
TRBV24-1	TRBJ2-1	14	CATSGTKTYNEQFF
TRBV7-7	TRBJ2-5	14	CASSWGTSGETQYF
TRBV23-1	TRBJ2-1	17	CASSHRPRYRYANEQFF
TRBV6-1	TRBJ2-3	12	CASSGQVDTQYF
TRBV20-1	TRBJ2-1	16	CSNWMASGGTYNEQFF
TRBV24-1	TRBJ2-3	15	CATSGAGGSTDTQYF
TRBV7-9	TRBJ2-7	15	CASSSSSRDRGEQYF
TRBV27	TRBJ2-5	16	CASSLETGGFQETQYF
TRBV27	TRBJ2-6	19	CASHPVGGFLLAGANVLTF
TRBV20-1	TRBJ2-7	14	CSAALPGAGLEQYF
TRBV7-2	TRBJ2-2	14	CASSLFLNTGELFF
TRBV15	TRBJ2-5	15	CATSTRLAGEETQYF
TRBV29-1	TRBJ2-1	13	CSVGIAGYNEQFF
TRBV3-1	TRBJ2-7	14	CASSPGLASYEQYF
TRBV28	TRBJ2-7	14	CATQTNRGWYEQYF
TRBV6-5	TRBJ1-4	13	CASGTGNNEKLFF
TRBV29-1	TRBJ1-3	13	CSARQGAKDTIYF
TRBV15	TRBJ2-5	15	CATSRVGGNGETQYF
TRBV11-2	TRBJ2-2	15	CASSPGLRNTGELFF
TRBV3-1	TRBJ2-1	17	CASSPLLGTSDINEQFF
TRBV7-9	TRBJ1-3	16	CASSHPTGPGGNTIYF
TRBV20-1	TRBJ1-1	17	CSARDLQGGSGHTEAFF
TRBV7-9	TRBJ2-1	15	CASRPPGLAIDEQFF
TRBV11-2	TRBJ1-3	15	CASSPSGVRRNTIYF
TRBV29-1	TRBJ2-3	14	CSESGSSNTDTQYF
TRBV2	TRBJ1-4	15	CASRMDRGRGEKLFF
TRBV20-1	TRBJ2-7	14	CSARSVDSSYEQYF
TRBV6-5	TRBJ2-1	17	CASSSRAGGGPYNEQFF
TRBV3-1	TRBJ2-2	16	CASRDPGRQGTGELFF
TRBV7-3	TRBJ2-1	18	CASSLRRGGTSGSGEQFF
TRBV20-1	TRBJ2-4	14	CSARPWRDYNIQYF
TRBV7-2	TRBJ2-7	11	CASSLKEEQYF
TRBV7-9	TRBJ1-3	16	CASSLPGQDSGNTIYF
TRBV18	TRBJ2-2	19	CASSPTTSGSRSNTGELFF
TRBV11-1	TRBJ2-1	16	CASSLEGPLLYNEQFF
TRBV4-1	TRBJ1-4	13	CASSQSGVEKLFF
TRBV29-1	TRBJ2-3	12	CSDRQNTDTQYF